The 26 T cell receptor beta chains below were found in one sample sequenced in a study of preoperative IRX-2 immunotherapy in early breast cancer. Some clones are missing from TCRdb's copy, which holds only in-frame ones; the method was immunoSEQ multiplex PCR. This repertoire shows roughly 25,000 clones, 80% to 90% found once; its top ten account for roughly 9%. Treatment in this sample: preoperative locoregional IRX-2 cytokine immunotherapy. The sample here was tumor tissue, taken after IRX-2 immunotherapy. The receptors come from a human donor with breast cancer.

The chain carries TRBV5-1 and TRBJ2-2; TRBD1 is a possible D gene (7 bases). V was pared by 2 bases and J by 3 bases, with 11 bases between. CDR3 size: 15 residues. In germline, CDR1 is SGHRS, CDR2 YFSETQ. The CDR3 region has the DNA TGCGCCAGCAGCTTTCAGGGGGGTTACACCGGGGAGCTGTTTTTT. Translation gives CASSFQGGYTGELFF.

This clone has just one count. The rearrangement uses TRBV5-1 and TRBJ2-3; 7 bases are a match to TRBD2. Germline V gives CDR1 SGHRS, CDR2 YFSETQ. This CDR3 contains 14 residues. Germline trimming cut 0 bases from V and 7 bases from J; bases unmatched to any gene: 5. DNA of the CDR3: TGCGCCAGCAGCTTGGGTGGACTAGAAAATACGCAGTATTTT. It codes for CASSLGGLENTQYF.

This rearrangement joins TRBV4-2 to TRBJ1-2, with 10 bases matching TRBD1. Germline-derived CDR1 and CDR2 are LGHNA and YNFKEQ. V was pared by 3 bases and J by 4 bases, with 2 bases of the junction left unmatched. The CDR3 extends over 14 amino acids. CDR3 protein: CASSQGTGAYGYTF. CDR3 nucleotides: TGTGCCAGCAGCCAGGGGACAGGGGCCTATGGCTACACCTTC.

This chain uses TRBV7-9 with TRBJ1-4, with no clear D. The CDR3 length is 16 residues. Germline-derived CDR1 and CDR2 are SEHNR and FQNEAQ (reference sequence). Trimming pared 5 bases from V and 0 bases from J, leaving 13 bases between. CDR3: CASSPDGTATNEKLFF. The CDR3 nucleotides are TGTGCCAGCAGCCCAGACGGAACAGCAACTAATGAAAAACTGTTTTTT.

This chain uses TRBV28 with TRBJ2-7; TRBD2 aligns across 8 bases. The germline V gene encodes CDR1 MDHEN and CDR2 SYDVKM. The V and J ends lost 10 bases and 0 bases, in that order; junction bases with no gene match: 8. The CDR3 has 14 residues. This CDR3 reads CATLSSGNSYEQYF. The DNA for the CDR3 is TGTGCCACCCTGAGTAGCGGGAACTCCTACGAGCAGTACTTC.

V usage is TRBV5-1 and J usage is TRBJ2-7, with D possibly called TRBD1 or TRBD2 (6 bases each). Trimming pared 3 bases from V and 4 bases from J, leaving 17 bases between. This CDR3 is built from 15 residues. The germline CDR1 and CDR2 sequences are SGHRS and YFSETQ. The CDR3 protein is CASSSAGGPPYEQYF. The CDR3, as DNA: TGCGCCAGCAGCTCGGCTGGGGGGCCCCCTTACGAGCAGTACTTC.

This chain connects TRBV27 to TRBJ2-7; 10 positions agree with TRBD2. Germline lookup yields CDR1 MNHEY and CDR2 SMNVEV (reference sequence). The CDR3 has 14 amino acids. Trimming took 3 bases from V and 3 from J; bases not matched to a gene: 2. This CDR3 is CASSLGTSVYEQYF. The CDR3 DNA follows: TGTGCCAGCAGTTTGGGGACTAGCGTCTACGAGCAGTACTTC.

The genes are TRBV19 and TRBJ1-1, with 7 bases aligning to TRBD1. Germline CDR1 LNHDA, CDR2 SQIVND (reference sequence). The V segment lost 1 base and the J segment 7 bases; nucleotides outside the gene matches: 3. The CDR3 is 13 residues long. In DNA form, the CDR3 reads TGTGCCAGTAGTATAGGGCAGGGGGTTGAAGCTTTCTTT. Encoded protein: CASSIGQGVEAFF. Supplemented by reference TRBV19 and TRBJ1-1, the full variable domain reads DGGITQSPKYLFRKEGQNVTLSCEQNLNHDAMYWYRQDPGQGLRLIYYSQIVNDFQKGDIAEGYSVSREKKESFPLTVTSAQKNPTAFYLCASSIGQGVEAFFGQGTRLTVV.

The chain links TRBV11-2 to TRBJ2-7; a weak D match, TRBD1 (6 bases). This CDR3 contains 13 residues. The germline V gene encodes CDR1 SGHAT and CDR2 FQNNGV. Trimming left V 0 bases short and J 5 bases short, with 8 bases between. The CDR3 sequence is CASSLDRGHEQYF. As DNA, the CDR3 is TGTGCCAGCAGCTTAGACAGGGGCCACGAGCAGTACTTC.

This sequence joins TRBV27 and TRBJ2-7; weak D call: TRBD2 (8 bases). CDR1 and CDR2 (germline): MNHEY, SMNVEV (reference sequence). The CDR3 extends over 15 amino acids. Trimming took off 3 bases at V and 0 bases at J, with 12 bases between the two ends. The CDR3 DNA reads as TGTGCCAGCAGTTTTAGCGGGACAGCCTCCTACGAGCAGTACTTC. Translating it yields CASSFSGTASYEQYF.

J is TRBJ2-5 and V is TRBV9, with 7 bases identical to TRBD1. The CDR3 runs 13 residues. The trim removed 7 bases at V and 5 bases at J, leaving 8 bases unmatched. In germline, CDR1 is SGDLS, CDR2 YYNGEE. The CDR3, as DNA: TGTGCCAGCCCTCGGAAGGGGGCTGAGACCCAGTACTTC. The encoded protein is CASPRKGAETQYF.

The gene calls are TRBV28 and TRBJ1-6, with TRBD1 as a possible D gene (5 bases). The CDR3 runs 11 residues. Trimming stripped 3 bases from V and 18 bases from J, with 12 bases between. Germline CDR1 reads MDHEN; CDR2 reads SYDVKM. The CDR3: CASSLGLLHHF. DNA of the CDR3: TGTGCCAGCAGTTTGGGGCTCCTACACCACTTT.

This chain connects TRBV5-4 to TRBJ2-2; a possible D gene is TRBD1 (6 bases). V lost 3 bases and J lost 1, with 10 bases in between. CDR3 size: 15 residues. The V gene's germline CDR1 is SGHNT and CDR2 YYREEE (reference sequence). Written as DNA, the CDR3 is TGTGCCAGCAGCTGGGGACACCGGAACACCGGGGAGCTGTTTTTT. Its protein product is CASSWGHRNTGELFF.

The chain is built from TRBV11-3 and TRBJ2-1; D remains ambiguous. Trimming took 0 bases from V and 0 from J, leaving 6 bases between them. CDR3 size: 15 residues. CDR1 is SGHNT, CDR2 YENEEA, per germline. The CDR3 DNA follows: TGTGCCAGCAGCTTAGAAGTAAGCTCCTACAATGAGCAGTTCTTC. It encodes CASSLEVSSYNEQFF. Variable domain in full (rest from reference TRBV11-3 and TRBJ2-1): EAGVVQSPRYKIIEKKQPVAFWCNPISGHNTLYWYLQNLGQGPELLIRYENEEAVDDSQLPKDRFSAERLKGVDSTLKIQPAELGDSAVYLCASSLEVSSYNEQFFGPGTRLTVL.

This chain joins TRBV19 and TRBJ2-5; D ambiguous. Germline CDR1 LNHDA, CDR2 SQIVND (reference sequence). With 4 bases removed from V and 5 bases from J, the gap between germline ends came to 8 bases. The CDR3 spans 12 residues. The CDR3 DNA follows: TGTGCCAGTAGTAAAGGGTACGAGACCCAGTACTTC. Its translation: CASSKGYETQYF.

The V and J genes are TRBV5-6 and TRBJ2-5; D uncertain. The DNA end lines up better with TRBJ2-7; the J call may be wrong. This CDR3 region has 11 residues. The germline V gene has CDR1 SGHDT and CDR2 YYEEEE. CDR3 bases: TGTGCCAGCAGCGGAGCCTACGAGCAGTACTTC. The encoded protein is CASSGAYEQYF.

This chain uses TRBV19 with TRBJ2-7, with D maybe TRBD1 (8 bases). Germline V gene lookup returns CDR1 LNHDA and CDR2 SQIVND (reference sequence). The CDR3 extends over 16 amino acids. Trimming took 3 bases from V and 4 from J, leaving 19 bases between them. CDR3 residues: CASSIGGTGLGYEQYF. For the CDR3, the DNA is TGTGCCAGTAGTATCGGGGGGACAGGCCTCGGATACGAGCAGTACTTC.

CDR3 coding DNA: TGTGCCAGCAGTTACTCTGTGAGCGGGGGATCCTACGAGCAGTACTTC. Its translation: CASSYSVSGGSYEQYF. This chain joins TRBV6-5 and TRBJ2-7; the match to TRBD2 covers 8 bases. The length of the CDR3 is 16 residues. The germline CDR1 and CDR2 sequences are MNHEY and SVGAGI. With V trimmed by 0 bases and J by 1 base, 5 bases remained unmatched.

The rearrangement uses TRBV7-9 and TRBJ1-1, with 7 bases aligning to TRBD1. The CDR3 runs to 15 residues. Trimming at V came to 5 bases and at J to 2 bases, leaving 8 bases not matched to a gene. Germline V CDR1 and CDR2: SEHNR, FQNEAQ (reference sequence). This CDR3 reads CASSPMGTDNTEAFF. In nucleotides, the CDR3 is TGTGCCAGCAGCCCGATGGGGACAGACAACACTGAAGCTTTCTTT.

The gene calls are TRBV5-4 and TRBJ1-5; maybe TRBD1 (5 bases). The CDR3 runs to 13 residues. The V and J ends lost 2 bases and 5 bases respectively, with 8 bases between them. Germline V gene data show CDR1 as SGHNT and CDR2 as YYREEE (reference sequence). The CDR3 here is CASSLDSDQPQHF. Here the CDR3 DNA reads TGTGCCAGCAGCTTAGACAGTGATCAGCCCCAGCATTTT.

The chain uses TRBV9 and TRBJ1-3, with D possibly TRBD1 on 6 matching bases. Germline V gives CDR1 SGDLS, CDR2 YYNGEE. Trimming cost V 0 bases and J 4 bases, with 8 bases left between them. The CDR3 sequence is 14 residues long. The CDR3: CASSVEGVGNTIYF. The CDR3 DNA follows: TGTGCCAGCAGCGTAGAGGGGGTAGGAAACACCATATATTTT.

This sequence joins TRBV18 and TRBJ2-7; TRBD1 matches 8 bases. This CDR3 is 14 amino acids long. Germline V gene sequence: CDR1 KGHSH, CDR2 LQKENI. Trimming took 6 bases from V and 5 from J; bases not matched to a gene: 9. As DNA, the CDR3 is TGTGCCAGCTCTCCCGGACAGGGTACCCACGAGCAGTACTTC. This codes for CASSPGQGTHEQYF. The full variable domain, rest sourced from reference TRBV18 and TRBJ2-7, is NAGVMQNPRHLVRRRGQEARLRCSPMKGHSHVYWYRQLPEEGLKFMVYLQKENIIDESGMPKERFSAEFPKEGPSILRIQQVVRGDSAAYFCASSPGQGTHEQYFGPGTRLTVT.

This chain links TRBV29-1 with TRBJ2-6; D is ambiguous. The CDR3 is made up of 14 amino acids. Germline V gives CDR1 SQVTM, CDR2 ANQGSEA. V lost 4 bases and J 0 bases, leaving 7 bases between the germline ends. CDR3 DNA sequence: TGCAGCGTTGCCACGAGCTCTGGGGCCAACGTCCTGACTTTC. It is translated as CSVATSSGANVLTF.

This chain joins TRBV7-8 and TRBJ2-7; 8 nucleotides agree with TRBD2. CDR1 is SGHVS, CDR2 FQNEAQ, per germline. V was pared by 1 base and J by 4 bases, with 9 bases of the junction left unmatched. The CDR3 covers 16 residues. The CDR3 nucleotides read TGTGCCAGCAGCTTAGGAGGAGGGACTAGGCGATACGAGCAGTACTTC. Protein product: CASSLGGGTRRYEQYF. The full variable domain, in which reference TRBV7-8 and TRBJ2-7 provide the parts outside the CDR3, is GAGVSQSPRYKVAKRGQDVALRCDPISGHVSLFWYQQALGQGPEFLTYFQNEAQLDKSGLPSDRFFAERPEGSVSTLKIQRTQQEDSAVYLCASSLGGGTRRYEQYFGPGTRLTVT.

This clone was picked up one time. The junction does not match germline at one end; this may be a read error. This chain uses TRBV5-4 with TRBJ1-1; tentative D call: TRBD1 (5 bases). The CDR3 consists of 12 residues. The germline CDR1 and CDR2 sequences are SGHNT and YYREEE (reference sequence). The CDR3 nucleotides are TGTGCCAGCAGCTTGGAGGGTCGAGGGACCATCTTT. Amino acids: CASSLEGRGTIF.

This chain uses TRBV19 with TRBJ1-1; D call uncertain. Germline CDR1 LNHDA, CDR2 SQIVND (reference sequence). Trimming shortened V by 10 bases and J by 8 bases, and 17 bases separated the two germline ends. This CDR3 is 12 amino acids long. CDR3 protein: CAIGVGGPEAFF. CDR3 DNA: TGTGCCATTGGGGTGGGAGGGCCCGAAGCTTTCTTT.